Listed here is a single TCR beta chain. Its antigen is unknown. These data come from a study of CD8 T cells in ankylosing spondylitis. TCRdb called the 5' RACE reads again in MiXCR, with one record for every CDR3 protein. There are about 24,000 distinct CDR3 sequences in the sample; roughly 13% occur only once, and about 35% lies in the top ten. Regarding the study as a whole: Typical of ankylosing spondylitis blood, it appeared, was a TCR beta motif of 7 or 8 highly homologous variants.

Trimming cost V 5 bases and J 3 bases; bases outside gene matches: 13. The CDR3 covers 16 residues. The germline V gene encodes CDR1 MDHEN and CDR2 SYDVKM. The receptor comes from a male donor with ankylosing spondylitis or in good health (not recorded which). The specimen was blood. This chain uses TRBV28 with TRBJ2-7; 7 positions match TRBD1. DNA of the CDR3: TGTGCCAGCAGTCTGGGTGACAGGGCCTCCCTCTACGAGCAGTACGTC. This gives the protein CASSLGDRASLYEQYV.